This T cell receptor beta chain was observed in a study of OX40 agonist ivuxolimab in advanced cancers. Only in-frame clones appear in the TCRdb table, and some are missing; sequencing was by immunoSEQ multiplex PCR. The data contain about 77,000 clones, just over 90% of them singletons. Deletions cut 2 bases from V and 2 bases from J, with 13 bases between. Germline values: CDR1 GTSNPN, CDR2 SVGIG (reference sequence). This CDR3 is 14 amino acids long. This clone was detected only once. The TCR comes from an adult with an advanced solid tumor such as melanoma, head and neck, liver or kidney cancer. Sequenced material: CD4+ or CD8+ T cells sorted from blood, taken in a trial of the OX40 agonist ivuxolimab. The chain employs TRBV30 and TRBJ2-7, with D maybe TRBD1 (8 bases). CDR3 loop: CAWSTQGGTYEQYF. The DNA of the CDR3 is TGTGCCTGGAGTACACAGGGGGGGACCTACGAGCAGTACTTC. The full variable domain, its missing parts supplied by reference TRBV30 and TRBJ2-7, is SQTIHQWPATLVQPVGSPLSLECTVEGTSNPNLYWYRQAAGRGLQLLFYSVGIGQISSEVPQNLSASRPQDRQFILSSKKLLLSDSGFYLCAWSTQGGTYEQYFGPGTRLTVT.